Listed below are T cell receptor beta chains from one sample, sequenced in a study of blood T cell repertoires in COVID-19. The data were produced by immunoSEQ multiplex PCR, yet TCRdb's version contains in-frame clones alone and is incomplete. The sample consists of some 140,000 clones, about four fifths of them appearing once. The sequenced material came from PBMCs or T cells enriched from blood (not recorded which). All receptors derive from a man aged 40-49 years with acute COVID-19. Each CDR3 is given with its conserved first and last residue. A D gene is named only where the DNA matches it firmly. Part of the rows lack a size; the others show once, few, many or a class for expanded clones.

TRBD1 17 TRBJ2-6 - TRBV5-1 CASSRRDRGLGANVLTF TGCGCCAGCAGCCGCCGGGACAGGGGGCTCGGGGCCAACGTCCTGACTTTC
TRBD1 15 TRBJ2-7 - TRBV15 CATSRDPGQGYEQYF TGTGCCACCAGCAGAGATCCGGGACAGGGCTACGAGCAGTACTTC
- 14 TRBJ1-2 few TRBV7-2 CASSFSRGNYGYTF TGTGCCAGCAGCTTCAGCAGGGGTAACTATGGCTACACCTTC
TRBD1 14 TRBJ1-6 - TRBV29-1 CSARTGGDNSPLHF TGCAGCGCCAGGACAGGTGGGGATAATTCACCCCTCCACTTT
- 15 TRBJ1-1 - TRBV28 CASSQIKQVNTEAFF TGTGCCAGCAGTCAAATTAAGCAGGTGAACACTGAAGCTTTCTTT
- 14 TRBJ1-1 - TRBV7-2 CASSLLLVNTEAFF TGTGCCAGCAGTCTCCTCTTAGTGAACACTGAAGCTTTCTTT
TRBD1 16 TRBJ1-5 - TRBV4-1 CASSQGQGGWDQPQHF TGCGCCAGCAGCCAAGGTCAAGGGGGCTGGGATCAGCCCCAGCATTTT
- 13 TRBJ1-1 once TRBV30 CAWSHRENTEAFF TGTGCCTGGAGCCACAGGGAGAACACTGAAGCTTTCTTT
- 16 TRBJ1-5 - TRBV18 CASSPTDSYSNQPQHF TGTGCCAGCTCACCTACGGACAGTTATAGCAATCAGCCCCAGCATTTT
TRBD2 15 TRBJ2-5 - TRBV4-2 CASSSLGGTQETQYF TGTGCCAGCAGCTCTTTGGGGGGGACCCAAGAGACCCAGTACTTC
TRBD1 15 TRBJ1-6 once TRBV11-2 CASSPRDRGNSPLHF TGTGCCAGCAGCCCCCGGGACAGGGGAAATTCACCCCTCCACTTT
- 13 TRBJ1-2 - TRBV19 CASSIEINYGYTF TGTGCCAGTAGTATTGAGATTAACTATGGCTACACCTTC
TRBD1 16 TRBJ2-3 - TRBV27 CASSYLRDRGADTQYF TGTGCCAGCAGCTACCTCCGGGACAGGGGTGCAGATACGCAGTATTTT
- 13 TRBJ2-2 - TRBV6-2/TRBV6-3 CASSLTGTGELFF TGTGCCAGCAGCCTAACAGGGACCGGGGAGCTGTTTTTT
TRBD1 14 TRBJ1-5 few TRBV28 CASRRGQVNQPQHF TGTGCCAGCAGACGAGGACAGGTCAATCAGCCCCAGCATTTT
- 17 TRBJ1-6 - TRBV19 CASSMGVVKKYNSPLHF TGTGCCAGTAGTATGGGCGTCGTCAAAAAGTATAATTCACCCCTCCACTTT
TRBD1 18 TRBJ1-2 - TRBV11-2 CASSLELAWTGALGGYTF TGTGCCAGCAGCTTAGAGTTGGCGTGGACAGGGGCCCTCGGTGGCTACACCTTC
- 12 TRBJ2-2 - TRBV19 CASSIVTGELFF TGTGCCAGTAGTATCGTGACCGGGGAGCTGTTTTTT
- 13 TRBJ2-7 - TRBV5-1 CASSFQGNYEQYF TGCGCCAGCAGCTTTCAGGGAAACTACGAGCAGTACTTC
- 20 TRBJ2-3 - TRBV24-1 CATSDRSPKSHVTSTDTQYF TGTGCCACCAGTGACCGGTCCCCGAAGTCTCACGTAACTAGCACAGATACGCAGTATTTT
- 16 TRBJ2-2 - TRBV5-1 CASSLGAGPNTGELFF TGCGCCAGCAGCTTGGGGGCGGGCCCTAACACCGGGGAGCTGTTTTTT
- 14 TRBJ2-1 - TRBV7-9 CASSDSGAYNEQFF TGTGCCAGCTCCGATTCAGGGGCCTACAATGAGCAGTTCTTC
TRBD2 17 TRBJ2-1 once TRBV30 CAWSVSRTSGSAVEQFF TGTGCCTGGAGTGTAAGTCGGACTAGCGGGAGTGCGGTTGAGCAGTTCTTC
TRBD2 15 TRBJ2-1 - TRBV9 CASSVTSGPYNEQFF TGTGCCAGCAGCGTGACTAGCGGGCCTTACAATGAGCAGTTCTTC
- 15 TRBJ1-5 few TRBV19 CASSIEKGRGQPQHF TGTGCCAGTAGTATTGAGAAGGGTCGGGGTCAGCCCCAGCATTTT
- 16 TRBJ1-3 few TRBV5-1 CASSLGGPRSGNTIYF TGCGCCAGCAGCTTAGGGGGACCTCGCTCTGGAAACACCATATATTTT
- 14 TRBJ2-5 - TRBV6-5 CASSYSGGPETQYF TGTGCCAGCAGTTACTCGGGGGGTCCAGAGACCCAGTACTTC
TRBD1 17 TRBJ2-3 once TRBV5-1 CASSDGTGGVDTDTQYF TGCGCCAGCAGCGACGGGACAGGGGGAGTGGACACAGATACGCAGTATTTT
TRBD1 13 TRBJ1-5 - TRBV6-6 CASSEGQGWPQHF TGTGCCAGCAGTGAGGGACAGGGGTGGCCCCAGCATTTT
- 15 TRBJ1-4 - TRBV5-6 CASSLGVARGEKLFF TGTGCCAGCAGCTTGGGGGTAGCCAGGGGTGAAAAACTGTTTTTT
- 17 TRBJ2-3 - TRBV5-8 CASSLDELTHRVITQYF TGTGCCAGCAGCTTGGACGAATTAACCCACCGAGTTATTACGCAGTATTTT
- 12 TRBJ2-7 - TRBV15 CATRAGTYEQYF TGTGCCACCAGGGCAGGGACCTACGAGCAGTACTTC
- 14 TRBJ2-1 once TRBV11-2 CASSLGDFRDEQFF TGTGCCAGCAGCTTAGGTGACTTTCGCGATGAGCAGTTCTTC
TRBD2 14 TRBJ2-7 - TRBV10-3 CAISEGAGVGEQYF TGTGCCATCAGTGAGGGGGCGGGAGTGGGCGAGCAGTACTTC
TRBD2 15 TRBJ2-7 - TRBV10-3 CAISGASGVQPAQYF TGTGCCATCAGTGGGGCTAGCGGGGTCCAACCGGCGCAGTACTTC
- 12 TRBJ2-7 - TRBV7-9 CASARADYEQYF TGTGCCTCGGCCAGGGCGGACTACGAGCAGTACTTC
- 14 TRBJ1-1 - TRBV5-1 CASSFVPENTEAFF TGCGCCAGCAGCTTTGTCCCAGAAAACACTGAAGCTTTCTTT
- 14 TRBJ1-1 - TRBV6-4 CASSVEQGRTEAFF TGTGCCAGCAGTGTGGAGCAGGGGCGCACTGAAGCTTTCTTT
TRBD2 15 TRBJ2-3 - TRBV13 CASSSVAGVTDTQYF TGTGCCAGCAGCTCCGTTGCGGGGGTCACAGATACGCAGTATTTT
- 12 TRBJ1-5 - TRBV19 CASSPTGGAQHF TGTGCCAGTAGCCCTACCGGGGGGGCTCAGCATTTT
TRBD1 15 TRBJ1-2 - TRBV7-9 CASLFSGTGNHGYTF TGTGCCAGCCTTTTTTCAGGGACAGGGAATCACGGCTACACCTTC
- 14 TRBJ1-3 few TRBV30 CAWSRTGTGNTIYF TGTGCCTGGTCTCGTACAGGGACTGGAAACACCATATATTTT
TRBD1 13 TRBJ2-7 - TRBV6-1 CASIQGQGYEQYF TGTGCCAGCATACAGGGACAGGGCTACGAGCAGTACTTC
TRBD2 16 TRBJ2-3 - TRBV3-1/TRBV3-2 CASSPLDGGALDTQYF TGTGCCAGCAGCCCCCTGGACGGGGGGGCTTTAGATACGCAGTATTTT